These 24 T cell receptor beta chains came from one sample sequenced in a study of T cell repertoires in cytomegalovirus infection. From the reads, TCRdb called clonotypes with MiXCR, one entry per CDR3 protein. The sample lists over 300,000 distinct CDR3 sequences, under 20% occurring once. Sequenced: PBMCs. The origin of the receptors is a human donor in good health (CMV status not recorded). Some clones in this sample may be carry-over from other donors' samples.

This clonotype has a count of ten or more. This rearrangement joins TRBV20-1 to TRBJ2-7; TRBD1 aligns across 10 bases. This CDR3 spans 14 amino acids. Losses at the gene ends were 1 base for V and 6 bases for J; bases not matched to a gene: 6. Germline CDR1 and CDR2: DFQATT and SNEGSKA (reference sequence). The DNA of the CDR3 is TGCAGTGCTAGAGTGGGGGACAGGGGTGGCGAGCAGTACTTC. Translated, it gives CSARVGDRGGEQYF.

The chain employs TRBV6-5 and TRBJ2-2; 9 nucleotides match TRBD1. Per the germline V gene, CDR1 is MNHEY and CDR2 is SVGAGI. J was trimmed by 2 bases and V by 2 bases; bases with no gene match: 9. The CDR3 contains 18 residues. The CDR3 loop is CASSYLQGAYTNTGELFF. The CDR3 DNA is TGTGCCAGCAGTTACCTACAGGGGGCCTATACTAACACCGGGGAGCTGTTTTTT.

A note on this clonotype: A much larger clone lies a single base off, so this may be a read error. J is TRBJ1-6 and V is TRBV14; D perhaps matches TRBD1 (6 bases). Trimming took off 2 bases at V and 7 bases at J, with 9 bases between the two ends. The CDR3 extends over 14 amino acids. Germline CDR1 SGHDN, CDR2 FVKESK. The CDR3 protein is CASSQYRENSPLHF. Here the CDR3 DNA reads TGTGCCAGCAGCCAATACAGGGAGAATTCACCCCTCCACTTT.

This clonotype was counted many times. The chain carries TRBV7-2 and TRBJ1-4; D possibly corresponds to TRBD1 (6 bases). The V gene lost 5 bases and the J gene lost 0 bases, with 10 bases spanning the gap. CDR1 is SGHTA, CDR2 FQGNSA, per germline. The CDR3 consists of 15 residues. This CDR3 is CASSLEGATNEKLFF. CDR3 in DNA: TGTGCCAGCAGCCTCGAGGGGGCAACTAATGAAAAACTGTTTTTT.

The sample holds many counts of this clonotype. This chain joins TRBV7-2 and TRBJ1-2; a weak D match, TRBD1 (5 bases). The V end lost 3 bases, the J end lost 4 bases, and 15 bases lay between the germline ends. CDR3 length: 15 amino acids. Germline V gene sequence: CDR1 SGHTA, CDR2 FQGNSA. The CDR3 bases are TGTGCCAGCAGCTTTAACATGGGCGGGGGCTATGGCTACACCTTC. Protein: CASSFNMGGGYGYTF. The whole variable domain, remainder taken from reference TRBV7-2 and TRBJ1-2, is GAGVSQSPSNKVTEKGKDVELRCDPISGHTALYWYRQSLGQGLEFLIYFQGNSAPDKSGLPSDRFSAERTGGSVSTLTIQRTQQEDSAVYLCASSFNMGGGYGYTFGSGTRLTVV.

This clonotype was recorded a few times. This sequence joins TRBV6-1 and TRBJ2-7; D not certain. V dropped 5 bases and J dropped 4 bases, with 12 bases sitting between them. CDR1 MNHNS and CDR2 SASEGT come from the germline V gene. The CDR3 has 13 residues. The CDR3 sequence: CASSYFLGYEQYF. In DNA, the CDR3 is TGTGCCAGCAGTTATTTCTTGGGGTACGAGCAGTACTTC.

This clonotype was counted only a few times. The chain uses TRBV28 and TRBJ2-7; D remains ambiguous. Trimming removed 8 bases from V and 4 bases from J, with 12 bases in between. This CDR3 is built from 12 residues. The germline gives CDR1 MDHEN, CDR2 SYDVKM. The CDR3 DNA sequence: TGTGCCAGCTATGCGCAGTCGTACGAGCAGTACTTC. This encodes CASYAQSYEQYF.

A few counts support this clonotype. The gene calls are TRBV19 and TRBJ2-1; 11 bases fit TRBD2. The V segment lost 5 bases and the J segment 14 bases; nucleotides outside the gene matches: 11. The CDR3 runs to 14 residues. Germline V CDR1 and CDR2: LNHDA, SQIVND (reference sequence). The CDR3 nucleotides read TGTGCCAGTAGTCAATCGGCTAGCGGGGGGACGAAGTTCTTC. Protein: CASSQSASGGTKFF.

The genes are TRBV7-3 and TRBJ2-7; 12 nucleotides align to TRBD2. This CDR3 is 15 amino acids long. Germline lookup yields CDR1 SGHTA and CDR2 FQGTGA. Trimming cost V 2 bases and J 3 bases; bases outside gene matches: 2. The CDR3, as DNA: TGTGCCAGCAGCTTAGAACTAGCGGGGGGCTACGAGCAGTACTTC. Its protein product is CASSLELAGGYEQYF.

This clonotype was found a few times. CDR3 sequence (DNA): TGCGCCAGCAGCCAAGATGGTCTAGTGGGGCGCCTCTCCTACGAGCAGTACTTC. It yields the protein CASSQDGLVGRLSYEQYF. This rearrangement joins TRBV4-1 to TRBJ2-7; the D gene is possibly TRBD1 (5 bases). Germline-derived CDR1 and CDR2 are MGHRA and YSYEKL. V lost 0 bases, J lost 0 bases, and 18 bases lay in between. This CDR3 is built from 18 residues.

This clonotype was seen repeatedly, ten times or more. The rearrangement joins TRBV7-9 to TRBJ2-7, with TRBD1 matching 7 bases. CDR3 length: 15 amino acids. From germline, CDR1 is SEHNR and CDR2 FQNEAQ (reference sequence). The trim removed 5 bases at V and 1 base at J, leaving 8 bases unmatched. CDR3 sequence: CASSRDSPGSYEQYF. The CDR3 region has the DNA TGTGCCAGCAGCCGGGACAGTCCGGGGTCCTACGAGCAGTACTTC. Full variable domain (rest looked up from reference TRBV7-9 and TRBJ2-7): DTGVSQNPRHKITKRGQNVTFRCDPISEHNRLYWYRQTLGQGPEFLTYFQNEAQLEKSRLLSDRFSAERPKGSFSTLEIQRTEQGDSAMYLCASSRDSPGSYEQYFGPGTRLTVT.

This rearrangement joins TRBV7-2 to TRBJ1-2, with D unresolved. The CDR3 length is 15 residues. Germline V gene sequence: CDR1 SGHTA, CDR2 FQGNSA. The V and J ends lost 5 bases and 1 base respectively, with 14 bases between them. Here the CDR3 DNA reads TGTGCCAGCAGCCCTCTAGACGGTTTTAACTATGGCTACACCTTC. As protein: CASSPLDGFNYGYTF.

Only a few counts were recorded for this clonotype. The chain recombines TRBV12-3 or TRBV12-4 with TRBJ2-4; 8 nucleotides match TRBD2. The length of the CDR3 is 15 residues. V lost 4 bases and J lost 5; bases outside the gene matches: 7. This chain's CDR3 is CASSSRGGPENIQYF. The CDR3 region has the DNA TGTGCCAGCAGTTCTCGGGGGGGCCCGGAAAACATTCAGTACTTC.

The chain links TRBV12-3 or TRBV12-4 to TRBJ2-5; 12 bases are a match to TRBD2. The J segment lost 7 bases and the V segment lost 1 base, leaving 1 base of the junction unmatched. This CDR3 comprises 14 residues. CDR3 nucleotides: TGTGCCAGCAGTTTAGGACTAGCGGGGGCGACCCAGTACTTC. Translating gives CASSLGLAGATQYF.

This chain connects TRBV7-2 to TRBJ2-1; tentatively, D is TRBD1 (5 bases). CDR1 is SGHTA, CDR2 FQGNSA, per germline. This CDR3 is built from 13 residues. V was pared by 8 bases and J by 3 bases, with 11 bases between. CDR3 residues: CASRRTFYNEQFF. DNA for the CDR3: TGTGCCAGCCGGCGGACATTCTACAATGAGCAGTTCTTC.

The chain employs TRBV7-9 and TRBJ2-7; 9 positions agree with TRBD1. V trimming: 5 bases; J trimming: 9 bases; junction bases outside the gene matches: 2. The CDR3 runs 11 residues. Germline values: CDR1 SEHNR, CDR2 FQNEAQ (reference sequence). This chain's CDR3 is CASSIQGAQYF. In nucleotides, the CDR3 is TGTGCCAGCAGCATACAGGGGGCGCAGTACTTC.

This clonotype was counted ten times or more. The chain is built from TRBV7-2 and TRBJ2-7, with no clear D. The CDR3 runs to 15 residues. Germline V lookup: CDR1 SGHTA, CDR2 FQGNSA. With 1 base removed from V and 0 bases from J, the gap between germline ends came to 10 bases. The CDR3 DNA reads TGTGCCAGCAGCTTAGGGCGCGCCAGCTCCTACGAGCAGTACTTC. Residues: CASSLGRASSYEQYF.

Many counts were recorded for this clonotype. The CDR3 nucleotides read TGTGCCAGCAGCTTGATTCCAAGACCGGATGAGCAGTTCTTC. This gives the protein CASSLIPRPDEQFF. The chain is built from TRBV7-2 and TRBJ2-1; the D is unclear. V was shortened by 3 bases and J by 8 bases, with 14 bases between the two germline ends. The CDR3 extends over 14 amino acids. From germline, CDR1 is SGHTA and CDR2 FQGNSA.

The chain combines TRBV12-3 or TRBV12-4 with TRBJ1-4; weak D call: TRBD1 (6 bases). The CDR3 is 14 residues long. The V and J ends lost 6 bases and 8 bases respectively, with 16 bases between them. In DNA form, the CDR3 reads TGTGCCAGCAGACCGACGGAGGGGGGGGAAAAACTGTTTTTT. Its translation is CASRPTEGGEKLFF.

This clonotype turned up a few times. The J gene is TRBJ2-1, the V gene TRBV18, with unresolved D. In germline, CDR1 is KGHSH, CDR2 LQKENI. V lost 0 bases, J lost 2 bases, and 5 bases lay in between. The CDR3 is made up of 14 amino acids. The DNA of the CDR3 is TGTGCCAGCTCACCACCGCACCCCTACAATGAGCAGTTCTTC. Its translation is CASSPPHPYNEQFF.

This clonotype was seen more than once but under ten times. CDR3 nucleotides: TGTGCCAGCTCACTTCATAGGGGCGCGGACACTGAAGCTTTCTTT. Translated: CASSLHRGADTEAFF. The chain combines TRBV18 with TRBJ1-1; possibly TRBD1 for D (5 bases). This CDR3 comprises 15 residues. Germline assignment: CDR1 KGHSH and CDR2 LQKENI. V shed 4 bases and J shed 3 bases, with 15 bases lying between them.

In this sample, this clonotype turned up a few times. The chain recombines TRBV7-9 with TRBJ1-2; the D is unclear. The germline V gene encodes CDR1 SEHNR and CDR2 FQNEAQ (reference sequence). V was shortened by 4 bases and J by 8 bases, with 14 bases between the two germline ends. CDR3 length: 13 amino acids. CDR3 in amino acids: CASSWTGLGGYTF. The CDR3 bases are TGTGCCAGCAGCTGGACTGGCCTTGGAGGCTACACCTTC.

In this sample, this clonotype turned up many times. The rearrangement uses TRBV10-2 and TRBJ1-2, with D maybe TRBD1 (5 bases). This CDR3 comprises 15 residues. Trimming took off 0 bases at V and 4 bases at J, with 12 bases between the two ends. The germline V gene encodes CDR1 WSHSY and CDR2 SAAADI. The chain's CDR3 is CASSESQGLTYGYTF. Here the CDR3 DNA reads TGCGCCAGCAGTGAGTCCCAGGGTCTTACCTATGGCTACACCTTC.

The chain combines TRBV19 with TRBJ2-3; the match to TRBD1 covers 11 bases. The CDR3 runs to 17 residues. The V gene end was trimmed by 4 bases and the J gene end by 1 base; junction bases not matched to a gene: 7. Per germline, CDR1 LNHDA and CDR2 SQIVND (reference sequence). The CDR3 loop reads CASSNPGQGDGTDTQYF. The CDR3 DNA reads TGTGCCAGTAGTAACCCGGGACAGGGGGACGGCACAGATACGCAGTATTTT.